This T cell receptor (beta chain) was sequenced in a study of beta chain features in type 1 diabetes. Study-wide points: TCRB rearrangement may or may not be influenced by HLA type; here this remained unresolved. In all four CD4+ subsets, TCRB CDR3 length was significantly, moderately reduced in type 1 diabetes.

The germline V gene encodes CDR1 SNHLY and CDR2 FYNNEI. V lost 4 bases to trimming and J lost 3 bases, with 7 bases between them. CDR3 length equals 14 residues. This clone was counted only a few times. The antigen is not known. Sorting with CD45RO/CCR7/CD25/CD127/CD95/CD27 yielded naive, central memory, regulatory and stem-like memory CD4+ cells. cDNA synthesis used the whole RNA isolate, giving expressed TCRB sequences. About 3.7 million reads per sample were averaged for naive, central memory and regulatory samples. Measured with immunoSEQ multiplex PCR; TCRdb has only the in-frame clones, and not every one. The sample records 130,000 or so clones, over 15% being singletons.

The sequenced sample was central memory CD4+ T cells from blood. This chain joins TRBV2 and TRBJ2-6; D ambiguous. This TCR was sampled from a man aged 30-40 years with type 1 diabetes. This CDR3 reads CASSVSVGANVLTF. The CDR3 nucleotides are TGTGCCAGCAGTGTTTCGGTTGGGGCCAACGTCCTGACTTTC. The variable domain in full, completed from reference TRBV2 and TRBJ2-6, reads EPEVTQTPSHQVTQMGQEVILRCVPISNHLYFYWYRQILGQKVEFLVSFYNNEISEKSEIFDDQFSVERPDGSNFTLKIRSTKLEDSAMYFCASSVSVGANVLTFGAGSRLTVL.